The source of this T cell receptor (beta chain) is a study of blood T cell repertoires in COVID-19 (dated by TCRdb to the early 2020s). With regard to the full study: Samples from collaborators originated in the United States, Italy and Spain and spanned both the acute and convalescent phases of COVID-19. The material from the prospective study consisted of cDNA or gDNA derived from T cells, B-cell-depleted T cells, or PBMCs. Deeply sampled blood TCRbeta repertoires from subjects exposed to, actively infected with, or recovered from COVID-19 were included in the dataset. The repertoires were made available in a free public database intended to serve as a resource for research on the immune response to SARS-CoV-2. The samples were drawn from two sources: the first 160 participants of the ongoing ImmuneRACE study, and 1,254 subjects contributed by 6 global collaborators. Nearly every sample came with metadata listing a de-identified subject ID, COVID-19 status, age in years and sex. Where available, HLA class I and class II types were taken from metadata supplied by the sample provider and were not determined by assay-based typing. Findings and caveats that apply to the study as a whole: The amount of clinical and demographic metadata varied by source and participant and was provided uncurated.

Turning to this clone: Its antigen target is currently unknown. No base quality information exists; no much larger clone differs at one position.

The CDR1 and CDR2 encoded by the germline V gene are ENHRY and SYGVKD. Trimming removed 3 bases from V and 0 bases from J, leaving 11 bases between the germline ends. The CDR3 runs 16 amino acids, cysteine and phenylalanine included. The read is trimmed to its CDR3 DNA, 48 bases read in frame from base 1. TCRbeta CDR3 regions were amplified from genomic DNA by means of the immunoSEQ Assay, a bias-controlled multiplex PCR. On the study's bioinformatics: Within the assay, amplification of reference gene primers was used to estimate how many nucleated cells each sample contained. To quantify the absolute abundance of each unique TCRbeta CDR3 rearrangement, sequence reads were collapsed and filtered. For each sample, productive Simpson clonality was calculated as the square root of Simpson's diversity index across productive rearrangements. TCRdb retrieved this table from immuneACCESS and kept in-frame rearrangements only. Not all clones are present; in checked studies, unresolved V genes account for under half, and no reason is known for the remainder. The V and J calls and clone size were taken over from that table, and D and trimming were inferred from the DNA. Present in this sample are tens of thousands of clones, about 86% of which were seen just once. The ten largest clones capture 6% to 6.5% of the sample.

In Seattle, one collaborating source enrolled patients while the infection was active and tracked those patients longitudinally over the course of disease. The collaborating institutions used their own protocols to collect whole blood in K2EDTA tubes. For TCRbeta analysis, collaborator samples were shipped as frozen whole blood, as isolated PBMCs, or as DNA extracted from either sample type. This TCR was sampled from a woman aged 55-70 years with COVID-19, enrolled during active disease. Recombination connected TRBV10-3 to TRBJ2-2; the D gene is perhaps TRBD1, on 6 matching bases. The material sequenced was peripheral blood. CDR3 sequence: CAISDSRQANTGELFF. The DNA sequence is given as TGTGCCATCAGTGACTCTAGACAGGCGAACACCGGGGAGCTGTTTTTT.